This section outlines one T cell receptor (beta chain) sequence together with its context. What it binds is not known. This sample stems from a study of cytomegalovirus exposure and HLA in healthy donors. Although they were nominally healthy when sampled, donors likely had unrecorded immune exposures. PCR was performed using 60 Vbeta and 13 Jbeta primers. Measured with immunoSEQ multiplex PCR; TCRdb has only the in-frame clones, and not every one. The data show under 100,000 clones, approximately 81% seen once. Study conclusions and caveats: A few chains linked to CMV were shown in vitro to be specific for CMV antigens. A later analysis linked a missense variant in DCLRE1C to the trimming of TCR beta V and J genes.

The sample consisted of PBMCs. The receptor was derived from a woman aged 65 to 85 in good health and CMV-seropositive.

The CDR3 sequence: CASSRGRGGQRENNEQFF. In nucleotides, the CDR3 is TGCGCCAGCAGCCGCGGTCGGGGGGGGCAGCGGGAAAACAATGAGCAGTTCTTC. This rearrangement joins TRBV4-3 to TRBJ2-1, with 8 bases lining up with TRBD2. The CDR3 sequence is 18 residues long. CDR1 LGHNA and CDR2 YSLEER come from the germline V gene. The V gene end was trimmed by 4 bases and the J gene end by 5 bases; junction bases not matched to a gene: 16.